Listed below are T cell receptor beta chains from one sample, sequenced in a study of cytomegalovirus exposure and HLA in healthy donors. Assay: immunoSEQ multiplex PCR; the TCRdb copy retains only in-frame clones and omits some. The table has 150,000 to 200,000 clones, roughly 78% seen once. Material for sequencing was PBMCs. These receptors all come from a middle-aged woman in good health and CMV-seronegative. Both conserved end residues are part of each CDR3. The order of the fields is D gene, J gene, clone size, CDR3 length, V gene, CDR3 protein, CDR3 DNA. A D gene is named only where the DNA matches it firmly. Clone size is shown for a subset of rows, as once, few, many or a class of expanded clone.

d_gene: TRBD1
j_gene: TRBJ1-1
abundance: NA
len: 15
v_gene: TRBV9
CDR3aa: CASSPRDRNSAEAFF
CDR3nt: TGTGCCAGCAGCCCCCGGGACAGAAATTCGGCTGAAGCTTTCTTT

d_gene: TRBD2
j_gene: TRBJ2-5
abundance: NA
len: 15
v_gene: TRBV5-5
CDR3aa: CASSTVAGALETQYF
CDR3nt: TGTGCCAGCAGCACGGTAGCGGGGGCCCTGGAGACCCAGTACTTC

d_gene: TRBD2
j_gene: TRBJ2-3
abundance: NA
len: 16
v_gene: TRBV5-1
CDR3aa: CASMYQRGVGTDTQYF
CDR3nt: TGCGCCAGCATGTATCAGCGGGGGGTGGGCACAGATACGCAGTATTTT

d_gene: NA
j_gene: TRBJ2-1
abundance: few
len: 16
v_gene: TRBV27
CDR3aa: CASSRLGKPGGYEQFF
CDR3nt: TGTGCCAGCAGCCGACTCGGTAAGCCAGGAGGTTATGAGCAGTTCTTC

d_gene: NA
j_gene: TRBJ1-2
abundance: NA
len: 13
v_gene: TRBV5-6
CDR3aa: CASSNEPRYGYTF
CDR3nt: TGTGCCAGCAGCAACGAGCCTCGTTATGGCTACACCTTC

d_gene: TRBD1
j_gene: TRBJ2-7
abundance: NA
len: 15
v_gene: TRBV4-1
CDR3aa: CASSQPGQGAWEQYF
CDR3nt: TGCGCCAGCAGCCAACCGGGACAGGGGGCGTGGGAGCAGTACTTC

d_gene: NA
j_gene: TRBJ1-1
abundance: NA
len: 13
v_gene: TRBV29-1
CDR3aa: CSVGRRMNTEAFF
CDR3nt: TGCAGCGTTGGTAGAAGAATGAACACTGAAGCTTTCTTT

d_gene: NA
j_gene: TRBJ2-7
abundance: NA
len: 15
v_gene: TRBV28
CDR3aa: CASSSTGTSFYEQYF
CDR3nt: TGTGCCAGCAGTTCGACTGGGACATCGTTCTACGAGCAGTACTTC

d_gene: NA
j_gene: TRBJ2-7
abundance: NA
len: 13
v_gene: TRBV28
CDR3aa: CASSFYSTYEQYF
CDR3nt: TGTGCCAGCAGTTTCTACTCAACCTACGAGCAGTACTTC

d_gene: TRBD2
j_gene: TRBJ2-7
abundance: NA
len: 15
v_gene: TRBV11-3
CDR3aa: CASSLGGGPSYEQYF
CDR3nt: TGTGCCAGCAGCTTAGGGGGAGGGCCCTCCTACGAGCAGTACTTC